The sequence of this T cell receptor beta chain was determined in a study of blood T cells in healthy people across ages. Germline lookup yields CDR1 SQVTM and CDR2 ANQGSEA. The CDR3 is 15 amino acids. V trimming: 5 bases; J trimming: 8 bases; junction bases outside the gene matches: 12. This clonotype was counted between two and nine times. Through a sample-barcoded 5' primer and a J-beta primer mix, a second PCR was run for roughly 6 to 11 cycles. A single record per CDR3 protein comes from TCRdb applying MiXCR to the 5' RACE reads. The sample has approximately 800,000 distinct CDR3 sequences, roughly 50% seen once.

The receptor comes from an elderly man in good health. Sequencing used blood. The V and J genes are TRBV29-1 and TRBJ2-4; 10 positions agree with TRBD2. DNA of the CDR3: TGCAGCGTTAACCAGGGGACTAGCGTTGGGGACATTCAGTACTTC. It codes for CSVNQGTSVGDIQYF.